This T cell receptor (beta chain) was documented in a study of shared clonotypes between healthy human individuals. On this clone: Antigen: not known.

CDR3 length equals 16 residues. Germline lookup yields CDR1 MNHEY and CDR2 SMNVEV (reference sequence). V was pared by 5 bases and J by 0 bases, with 14 bases between. Authors' data handling: ImmunoSEQ supplied junction-only sequences lacking quality scores, so filtering was different. Sequenced by immunoSEQ multiplex PCR; TCRdb stores in-frame clones only, minus some. The V and J calls and clone size are taken from that table; D and trimming were inferred from the DNA. Here the sample spans around 200,000 clones, over 50% being singletons. Study findings and constraints: Generation probabilities were higher for clonotypes shared across all four sorted-subset donors than for unshared ones.

The rearrangement links TRBV27 to TRBJ2-4; the D gene is possibly TRBD1 (6 bases). This TCR came from a man aged 25-45 years in good health. Sample: memory CD4+ T cells sorted from blood. Regarding subset: CD45RA-negative fraction. The CDR3 DNA sequence: TGTGCCAGCAGTCACAGGGCAGCCGTAGCCAAAAACATTCAGTACTTC. It yields the protein CASSHRAAVAKNIQYF.